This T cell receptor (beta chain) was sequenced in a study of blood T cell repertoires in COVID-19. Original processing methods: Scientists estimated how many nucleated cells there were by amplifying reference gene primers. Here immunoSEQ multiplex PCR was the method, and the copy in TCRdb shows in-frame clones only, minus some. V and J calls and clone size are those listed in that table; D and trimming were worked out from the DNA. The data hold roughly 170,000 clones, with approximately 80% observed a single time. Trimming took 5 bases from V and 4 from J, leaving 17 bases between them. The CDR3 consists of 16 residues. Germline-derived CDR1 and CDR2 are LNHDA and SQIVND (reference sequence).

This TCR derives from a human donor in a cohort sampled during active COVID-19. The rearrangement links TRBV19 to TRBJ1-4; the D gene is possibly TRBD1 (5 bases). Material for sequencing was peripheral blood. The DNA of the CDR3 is TGTGCCAGTAGTGTCTCGACAGCCTGGGATAATGAAAAACTGTTTTTT. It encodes CASSVSTAWDNEKLFF. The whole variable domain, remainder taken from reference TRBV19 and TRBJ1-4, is DGGITQSPKYLFRKEGQNVTLSCEQNLNHDAMYWYRQDPGQGLRLIYYSQIVNDFQKGDIAEGYSVSREKKESFPLTVTSAQKNPTAFYLCASSVSTAWDNEKLFFGSGTQLSVL.